The 9 T cell receptor beta chains below were found in one sample sequenced in a study of blood T cells in healthy people across ages. The authors ran a second PCR of roughly 7 to 11 cycles using a sample-barcoded 5' primer and a J-beta primer mix. TCRdb recomputed calls from the 5' RACE reads with MiXCR, one row per CDR3 protein. The repertoire consists of about a million distinct CDR3 sequences, with just over 50% occurring once and the leading ten covering over 20%. The material sequenced was blood. The receptors were gathered from a woman in her fifties or sixties in good health.

This clonotype was picked up one time. The gene calls are TRBV4-3 and TRBJ2-1; 8 bases align to TRBD2. Germline V gene lookup returns CDR1 LGHNA and CDR2 YSLEER. The CDR3 length is 15 residues. The trim removed 0 bases at V and 11 bases at J, leaving 9 bases unmatched. The CDR3 spells CASSQDGAGDLKQFF. DNA of the CDR3: TGCGCCAGCAGCCAAGATGGAGCGGGAGATCTTAAGCAGTTCTTC.

J is TRBJ2-7 and V is TRBV7-2; a possible D gene is TRBD2 (6 bases). Germline V CDR1 and CDR2: SGHTA, FQGNSA. There are 16 residues in the CDR3. Trimming took 1 base from V and 3 from J, leaving 16 bases between them. As DNA, the CDR3 is TGTGCCAGCAGCTTAGTAGCTAGTCAGGGAGGCTACGAGCAGTACTTC. Translation: CASSLVASQGGYEQYF.

Only a few counts were recorded for this clonotype. One end of the junction is discordant with germline, which a read error may explain. V is TRBV25-1 and J is TRBJ1-2; D gene uncertain. The length of the CDR3 is 13 residues. Germline V gives CDR1 MGHDK, CDR2 SYGVNS. CDR3 protein: CASSESGSYGCTF. Here the CDR3 DNA reads TGTGCCAGCAGTGAGTCTGGAAGCTATGGCTGCACCTTC.

This chain joins TRBV7-2 and TRBJ2-1, with D perhaps TRBD1 or TRBD2 (6 bases each). Trimming took off 6 bases at V and 2 bases at J, with 17 bases between the two ends. Per the germline V gene, CDR1 is SGHTA and CDR2 is FQGNSA. The CDR3 runs to 16 residues. In DNA, the CDR3 is TGTGCCAGCAGGGGGGGCGGCGGGACCGCCTACAATGAGCAGTTCTTC. Encoded protein: CASRGGGGTAYNEQFF.

The rearrangement joins TRBV4-1 to TRBJ1-4, with D unclear. The germline V gene encodes CDR1 MGHRA and CDR2 YSYEKL. The CDR3 contains 12 residues. Trimming left V 4 bases short and J 3 bases short, with 3 bases between. The CDR3 DNA is TGCGCCAGCAGCCGCCCTAATGAAAAACTGTTTTTT. Translated, it gives CASSRPNEKLFF.

The chain employs TRBV6-5 and TRBJ1-2; the D gene is possibly TRBD1 (6 bases). Germline loops: CDR1 MNHEY, CDR2 SVGAGI. Trimming shortened V by 10 bases and J by 7 bases, and 16 bases separated the two germline ends. The CDR3 is made up of 12 amino acids. CDR3 amino acids: CATSAGDFGYTF. The CDR3 nucleotides read TGTGCCACCTCGGCAGGGGACTTTGGCTACACCTTC.

This clonotype was picked up one time. J is TRBJ2-3 and V is TRBV27, with a possible D match to TRBD2 (6 bases). Germline V gene data show CDR1 as MNHEY and CDR2 as SMNVEV (reference sequence). CDR3 length: 16 residues. V lost 6 bases, J lost 2 bases, and 18 bases lay in between. The CDR3 DNA is TGTGCCAGCAGACCTACTGGGGGAGGCTCCACAGATACGCAGTATTTT. Translating gives CASRPTGGGSTDTQYF.

V usage is TRBV15 and J usage is TRBJ2-1, with unresolved D. The V gene lost 0 bases and the J gene lost 5 bases, with 17 bases spanning the gap. Per germline, CDR1 LNHNV and CDR2 YYDKDF (reference sequence). The CDR3 covers 17 residues. CDR3 in amino acids: CATSRERRSVGDNEQFF. The CDR3 DNA follows: TGTGCCACCAGCAGAGAGCGGCGGTCTGTTGGCGACAATGAGCAGTTCTTC.

This clonotype was counted a few times. The genes are TRBV5-5 and TRBJ2-5; TRBD2 agrees at 8 bases. The CDR3 loop spans 14 amino acids. The germline V gene has CDR1 SGHKS and CDR2 YYEKEE (reference sequence). After removal of 2 bases from V and 5 bases from J, the junction contained 5 bases not matched to a gene. The CDR3 region is CASSLAGAWETQYF. As DNA, the CDR3 is TGTGCCAGCAGCTTAGCGGGAGCGTGGGAGACCCAGTACTTC.